This is a list of T cell receptor beta chains from one sample in a study of cytomegalovirus exposure and HLA in healthy donors. Sequenced by immunoSEQ multiplex PCR; TCRdb stores in-frame clones only, minus some. The sample holds roughly 80,000 clones, 85% to 95% seen once. The sequenced sample consisted of PBMCs. These receptor sequences come from a man aged 18-30 years in good health and CMV-seronegative. CDR3s include the opening cysteine and the closing phenylalanine or tryptophan. The D gene is left open where the match is weak. Clone size appears in some rows only: once, few, many, or a class for an expanded clone.

size	V	J	D	DNA	CDR3
.	TRBV7-2	TRBJ2-2	TRBD2	TGTGCCAGCAGGCTGACCGGGACTAGCGGGGTCGGCCGGGAGCTGTTTTTT	CASRLTGTSGVGRELFF
.	TRBV27	TRBJ1-6	TRBD1	TGTGCCAGCAGTTTATCGGACAGGGTTGGAAATTCACCCCTCCACTTT	CASSLSDRVGNSPLHF
.	TRBV6-1	TRBJ2-7	.	TGTGCCAGCACACGGGATACCTACGAGCAGTACTTC	CASTRDTYEQYF
.	TRBV9	TRBJ1-1	TRBD1	TGTGCCAGCAGCACAGGGGGCTTAGAAGCTTTCTTT	CASSTGGLEAFF
.	TRBV30	TRBJ1-6	.	TGTGCCTGGGACAGGCGGAATTCACCCCTCCACTTT	CAWDRRNSPLHF
.	TRBV9	TRBJ1-1	.	TGTGCCAGCAGCCTGGCGGGGGCCACTGAAGCTTTCTTT	CASSLAGATEAFF
once	TRBV27	TRBJ2-7	TRBD2	TGTGCCAGCAGCAATCTAGCGGGGGCCTACGAGCAGTACTTC	CASSNLAGAYEQYF
.	TRBV5-1	TRBJ1-1	.	TGCGCCAGCAGCTTTACAGGGATAAACACTGAAGCTTTCTTT	CASSFTGINTEAFF
.	TRBV14	TRBJ1-1	.	TGTGCCAGCAGCCAACAGGGTTTACCCACTGAAGCTTTCTTT	CASSQQGLPTEAFF
.	TRBV11-1	TRBJ1-1	.	TGTGCCAGCAGCTTGTTTTGGGCAGGGGTGAACACTGAAGCTTTCTTT	CASSLFWAGVNTEAFF
.	TRBV7-7	TRBJ2-3	TRBD1	TGTGCTAGCAGCGCAAAGGTGACAGGGGACACAGATACGCAGTATTTT	CASSAKVTGDTDTQYF
.	TRBV4-1	TRBJ1-2	TRBD1	TGCGCCAGCAGCCATCCGCAGCCCGGGACAGGGAGAGCTAACTATGGCTACACCTTC	CASSHPQPGTGRANYGYTF
.	TRBV6-5	TRBJ1-1	.	TGTGCCAGCCACCGGGGACTCCCGAGGGACACTGAAGCTTTCTTT	CASHRGLPRDTEAFF
.	TRBV19	TRBJ2-3	TRBD1	TGTGCCAGTAGTAAAGGACAGGCGGGAGATACGCAGTATTTT	CASSKGQAGDTQYF
.	TRBV5-4	TRBJ1-1	.	TGTGCCAGCAGCTTCGGCGGCTTGGGAGCTTTCTTT	CASSFGGLGAFF
.	TRBV29-1	TRBJ2-3	TRBD2	TGCAGCGTTGACCGGGGGGACCCTTTCGATACGCAGTATTTT	CSVDRGDPFDTQYF
.	TRBV2	TRBJ2-5	TRBD2	TGTGCCGGAAGACTAGCGGAGATACAAGAGACCCAGTACTTC	CAGRLAEIQETQYF
.	TRBV6-5	TRBJ1-1	.	TGTGCCAGCAGTTCCGCCGGGGACACGAACACTGAAGCTTTCTTT	CASSSAGDTNTEAFF
.	TRBV27	TRBJ1-1	.	TGTGCCAGCAGCCCACGGGGGGGGACTGAAGCTTTCTTT	CASSPRGGTEAFF
.	TRBV27	TRBJ2-2	TRBD2	TGTGCCAGCAGTTTACCGGGACTAGCGGGAGGGACCGGGGAGCTGTTTTTT	CASSLPGLAGGTGELFF
.	TRBV11-2	TRBJ1-2	.	TGTGCCAGCAGCTTAGGCGGGATCGGCTATGGCTACACCTTC	CASSLGGIGYGYTF
.	TRBV6-5	TRBJ1-2	.	TGTGCCAGCAGCTTACAGGGAAGGGGGTATTATGGCTACACCTTC	CASSLQGRGYYGYTF
.	TRBV6-5	TRBJ2-7	TRBD2	TGTGCCAGCAGTTACAAATGGGCGGGAGGCGAGCAGTACTTC	CASSYKWAGGEQYF
.	TRBV30	TRBJ1-6	TRBD1	TGTGCCCGCCGTGGACAGGCGGTTAATTCACCCCTCCACTTT	CARRGQAVNSPLHF
.	TRBV5-6	TRBJ2-6	.	TGTGCCAGCAGCAAGTCAGGGGAAAACTCTGGGGCCAACGTCCTGACTTTC	CASSKSGENSGANVLTF
.	TRBV7-2	TRBJ2-7	.	TGTGCCAGCAGCTTAAGTGGCGCGGTAGCCTACGAGCAGTACTTC	CASSLSGAVAYEQYF
.	TRBV15	TRBJ1-3	.	TGTGCCACCAGTTCTAGGTTTATAGTAGGTCGGGGTTGGGAGGGAAACACCATATATTTT	CATSSRFIVGRGWEGNTIYF
.	TRBV30	TRBJ1-1	TRBD1	TGTGCCTGGCGACTGACAGGGGGCACTGAAGCTTTCTTT	CAWRLTGGTEAFF
.	TRBV6-6	TRBJ2-7	.	TGTGCCAGCAGTTACGAACAGTTCTACGAGCAGTACTTC	CASSYEQFYEQYF
.	TRBV13	TRBJ2-7	TRBD1	TGTGCCAGCAGTTCTCAACAGGGGGCCGAGCAGTACTTC	CASSSQQGAEQYF